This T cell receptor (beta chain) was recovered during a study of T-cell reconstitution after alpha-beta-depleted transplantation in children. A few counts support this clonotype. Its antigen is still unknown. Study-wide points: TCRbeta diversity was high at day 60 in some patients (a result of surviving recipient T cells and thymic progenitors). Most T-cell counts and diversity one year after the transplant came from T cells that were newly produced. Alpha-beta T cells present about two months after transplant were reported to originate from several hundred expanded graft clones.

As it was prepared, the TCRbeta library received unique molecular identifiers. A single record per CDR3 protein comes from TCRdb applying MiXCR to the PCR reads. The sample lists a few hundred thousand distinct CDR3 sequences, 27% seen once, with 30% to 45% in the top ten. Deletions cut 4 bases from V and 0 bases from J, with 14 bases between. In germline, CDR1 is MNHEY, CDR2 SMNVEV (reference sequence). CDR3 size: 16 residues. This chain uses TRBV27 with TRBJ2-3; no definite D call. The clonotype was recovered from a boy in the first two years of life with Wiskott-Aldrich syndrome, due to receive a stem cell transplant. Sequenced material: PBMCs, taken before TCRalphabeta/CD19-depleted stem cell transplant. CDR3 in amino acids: CASSSQRRSSTDTQYF. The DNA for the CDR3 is TGTGCCAGCAGTTCTCAACGGCGTTCTAGCACAGATACGCAGTATTTT.